The 21 T cell receptor beta chains below were found in one sample sequenced in a study of T-cell reconstitution after alpha-beta-depleted transplantation in children. During its preparation, the TCRbeta library received unique molecular identifiers. In TCRdb, the PCR reads were re-called with MiXCR into one record per CDR3 protein. Altogether 750,000 to 950,000 distinct CDR3 sequences are present, approximately 15% being singletons, with the ten largest covering approximately 5%. Source: PBMCs, mostly from graft donor cells, taken 360 days after TCRalphabeta/CD19-depleted stem cell transplant. These receptors were taken from a male patient younger than 18 who had a stem cell transplant for acute lymphoblastic leukemia, so the T cells may come from the graft donor.

This clonotype occurred a few times. The rearrangement joins TRBV7-8 to TRBJ2-4; unclear D gene. V shed 1 base and J shed 9 bases, with 4 bases lying between them. This CDR3 is 11 amino acids long. Germline-derived CDR1 and CDR2 are SGHVS and FQNEAQ. The CDR3 region is CASSLGGIQYF. The CDR3 nucleotides read TGTGCCAGCAGCTTAGGAGGCATTCAGTACTTC.

This clonotype was recorded a few times. The V gene is TRBV29-1, the J gene TRBJ1-5; no reliable D call. This CDR3 is 14 amino acids long. Germline V gene lookup returns CDR1 SQVTM and CDR2 ANQGSEA. The V end lost 6 bases, the J end lost 4 bases, and 16 bases lay between the germline ends. CDR3 amino acids: CSVRSPGENQPQHF. The CDR3 coding sequence is TGCAGCGTCCGCTCACCCGGGGAAAATCAGCCCCAGCATTTT.

This clonotype was seen more than once but under ten times. The rearrangement joins TRBV6-4 to TRBJ1-2, with a possible D match to TRBD1 (5 bases). Germline V CDR1 and CDR2: MRHNA, SNTAGT. Trimming left V 6 bases short and J 7 bases short, with 15 bases between. The CDR3 has 13 residues. The CDR3 loop reads CASRVRVIAGYTF. The CDR3 coding sequence is TGTGCCAGCAGAGTCAGGGTTATTGCTGGCTACACCTTC.

This clonotype has a handful of counts. V gene TRBV4-1 combines with J gene TRBJ2-1; TRBD2 agrees at 11 bases. The junction had 11 bases not matched to a gene; V was cut back by 3 bases and J by 7 bases. The CDR3 totals 17 residues. Germline CDR1 and CDR2: MGHRA and YSYEKL. CDR3 protein: CASSHDPGLAGGNEQFF. The CDR3 region has the DNA TGCGCCAGCAGCCACGACCCCGGGTTAGCGGGAGGGAATGAGCAGTTCTTC.

The rearrangement joins TRBV5-1 to TRBJ1-3, with D uncertain. Trimming removed 5 bases from V and 3 bases from J, with 15 bases in between. The CDR3 length is 15 residues. Germline CDR1 and CDR2: SGHRS and YFSETQ. CDR3 DNA: TGCGCCAGCAGGAACCCCCTACTGGATGGAAACACCATATATTTT. Encoded protein: CASRNPLLDGNTIYF.

This chain uses TRBV3-1 with TRBJ2-7; TRBD1 might be the D (5 bases). This CDR3 contains 15 residues. V was pared by 1 base and J by 1 base, with 11 bases between. CDR1 and CDR2 from the germline V gene are LGHDT and YNNKEL (reference sequence). Here the CDR3 DNA reads TGTGCCAGCAGCCAAGGGACAATGGATTCCTACGAGCAGTACTTC. It specifies CASSQGTMDSYEQYF.

This clonotype turned up a few times. This chain joins TRBV2 and TRBJ2-1, with D maybe TRBD1 (6 bases). The CDR3 has 14 residues. V was trimmed by 0 bases and J by 12 bases, leaving 15 bases between them. Germline CDR1 SNHLY, CDR2 FYNNEI. CDR3 nucleotides: TGTGCCAGCAGTGAAGCGCGTGGCAGGGGCGTGCAGTTCTTC. It yields the protein CASSEARGRGVQFF.

Ten or more counts support this clonotype. The chain recombines TRBV6-2 or TRBV6-3 with TRBJ2-3; 11 nucleotides line up with TRBD2. The V gene's germline CDR1 is MNHEY and CDR2 SVGEGT. This CDR3 is 19 amino acids long. Trimming cost V 0 bases and J 5 bases; bases outside gene matches: 13. The CDR3 DNA reads as TGTGCCAGCAGTTACTCGATCAAATCGGTGCTAGCGGGAGGAGATACGCAGTATTTT. Its protein product is CASSYSIKSVLAGGDTQYF.

The rearrangement links TRBV11-1 to TRBJ2-1, with TRBD2 matching 10 bases. V shed 1 base, J shed 7 bases, and the junction held 13 bases outside the gene matches. Looked up from germline, CDR1 is SGHAT and CDR2 is FQDESV (reference sequence). This CDR3 is built from 18 residues. Here the CDR3 reads CASSLGWGLAGAINEQFF. The DNA of the CDR3 is TGTGCCAGCAGCTTAGGTTGGGGCCTAGCGGGAGCAATTAATGAGCAGTTCTTC.

V and J are TRBV12-3 or TRBV12-4 and TRBJ2-3; the match to TRBD2 covers 7 bases. Trimming removed 2 bases from V and 4 bases from J; junction bases left unmatched: 9. CDR3 size: 16 residues. Here the CDR3 reads CASSLIPAGSPDTQYF. In nucleotides, the CDR3 is TGTGCCAGCAGTTTAATCCCAGCGGGATCCCCAGATACGCAGTATTTT.

This clonotype has ten or more counts. The rearrangement uses TRBV5-1 and TRBJ2-7, with D possibly TRBD1 on 5 matching bases. Germline values: CDR1 SGHRS, CDR2 YFSETQ. This CDR3 comprises 13 residues. V lost 5 bases and J lost 2, with 11 bases in between. This CDR3 reads CASRAGNTYEQYF. The CDR3 nucleotides read TGCGCCAGCAGGGCAGGGAACACCTACGAGCAGTACTTC.

This clonotype came up many times. A junction end diverges from the germline sequence, so it may reflect a read error. The V call is TRBV27, the J call TRBJ2-1; D gene unclear. CDR1 and CDR2 (germline): MNHEY, SMNVEV (reference sequence). The CDR3 is 13 amino acids. The CDR3 DNA sequence: TGCGCCAGCAGCTTGGACGGTTACAATGAGCAGTTCTTC. Its protein product is CASSLDGYNEQFF.

This clonotype was seen repeatedly, ten times or more. V and J are TRBV2 and TRBJ2-1; 7 bases map to TRBD2. Germline V gene data show CDR1 as SNHLY and CDR2 as FYNNEI. The trim removed 2 bases at V and 4 bases at J, leaving 5 bases unmatched. The CDR3 is 15 residues long. The CDR3 DNA reads as TGTGCCAGCAGTGAAACCGGGACTACTTACAATGAGCAGTTCTTC. Translation: CASSETGTTYNEQFF.

This clonotype was seen only a few times. V and J are TRBV28 and TRBJ1-5; D ambiguous. CDR1 MDHEN and CDR2 SYDVKM come from the germline V gene. Deletions cut 4 bases from V and 6 bases from J, with 16 bases between. The CDR3 runs to 15 residues. CDR3 in amino acids: CASSSGPRRGQPQHF. The CDR3 DNA follows: TGTGCCAGCAGTTCGGGCCCAAGGAGAGGTCAGCCCCAGCATTTT.

This clonotype occurred many times. V is TRBV4-1 and J is TRBJ2-1; D remains ambiguous. Germline CDR1 and CDR2: MGHRA and YSYEKL. The germline V and J ends were trimmed by 4 bases and 1 base, with 11 bases remaining between them. The CDR3 has 15 residues. Written as DNA, the CDR3 is TGCGCCAGCAGCCCTAGGGTTTCATCCTACAATGAGCAGTTCTTC. The encoded protein is CASSPRVSSYNEQFF.

This clonotype was seen only once. The DNA of the CDR3 is TGTGCCATCAGTGAAGGCGGGGCAGAGACCCAGTACTTC. It translates to CAISEGGAETQYF. The chain has TRBV10-3 and TRBJ2-5; D may be TRBD2 (6 bases). V dropped 3 bases and J dropped 4 bases, with 9 bases sitting between them. This CDR3 is built from 13 residues. From germline, CDR1 is ENHRY and CDR2 SYGVKD.

Many counts were recorded for this clonotype. The chain has TRBV4-2 and TRBJ2-3, with 8 bases identical to TRBD2. CDR1 is LGHNA and CDR2 is YNFKEQ in the germline V gene. V trimming: 5 bases; J trimming: 4 bases; junction bases outside the gene matches: 5. The CDR3 sequence is 14 residues long. CDR3 DNA: TGTGCCAGCAGCTCGGGACTAGTGGCAGATACGCAGTATTTT. Amino acids: CASSSGLVADTQYF.

This clonotype showed up just a few times. V usage is TRBV6-5 and J usage is TRBJ2-3, with a tentative D call TRBD1 (5 bases). This CDR3 comprises 16 residues. Germline CDR1 reads MNHEY; CDR2 reads SVGAGI. V was clipped by 2 bases and J by 3 bases, with 15 bases between them. The CDR3 loop reads CASSYHDWGQTDTQYF. In nucleotides, the CDR3 is TGTGCCAGCAGTTACCACGATTGGGGCCAGACAGATACGCAGTATTTT.

This clonotype was observed many times. The chain employs TRBV12-3 or TRBV12-4 and TRBJ2-7; unclear D gene. The CDR3 covers 13 residues. The V end was cut by 0 bases, the J end by 4 bases, with 7 bases between. The CDR3 protein is CASSLASVYEQYF. The CDR3 bases are TGTGCCAGCAGTTTAGCGAGTGTGTACGAGCAGTACTTC.

The rearrangement joins TRBV12-3 or TRBV12-4 to TRBJ1-1; D not resolved. The V and J ends lost 8 bases and 0 bases respectively, with 10 bases between them. CDR3 length equals 13 residues. CDR3: CASGNAVNTEAFF. CDR3 DNA sequence: TGTGCCAGCGGCAACGCGGTGAACACTGAAGCTTTCTTT.

There are a few counts of this clonotype. This chain links TRBV4-1 with TRBJ2-1; TRBD2 aligns across 11 bases. The CDR3 is 17 amino acids. Per germline, CDR1 MGHRA and CDR2 YSYEKL. The J segment lost 8 bases and the V segment lost 3 bases, leaving 12 bases of the junction unmatched. The CDR3 DNA is TGCGCCAGCAGCCAGAATCTCCTAGCGGGAGGCCCCGATGAGCAGTTCTTC. Its protein is CASSQNLLAGGPDEQFF.